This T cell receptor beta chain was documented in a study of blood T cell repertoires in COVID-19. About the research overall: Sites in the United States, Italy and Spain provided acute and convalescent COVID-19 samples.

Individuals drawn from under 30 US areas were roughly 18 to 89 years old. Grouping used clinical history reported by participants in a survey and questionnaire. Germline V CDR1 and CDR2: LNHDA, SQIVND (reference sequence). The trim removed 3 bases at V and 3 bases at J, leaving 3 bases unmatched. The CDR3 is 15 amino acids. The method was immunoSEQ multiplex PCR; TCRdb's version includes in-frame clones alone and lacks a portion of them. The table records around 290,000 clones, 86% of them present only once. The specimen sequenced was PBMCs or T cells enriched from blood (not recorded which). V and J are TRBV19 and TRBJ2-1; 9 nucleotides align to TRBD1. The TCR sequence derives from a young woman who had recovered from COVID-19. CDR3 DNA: TGTGCCAGTAGTATTCAGGGACAGGGCTACAATGAGCAGTTCTTC. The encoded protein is CASSIQGQGYNEQFF.